A single sample is the source of the 24 T cell receptor beta chains below, sequenced in a study of cytomegalovirus exposure and HLA in healthy donors. Primers for the PCR totalled 60 Vbeta and 13 Jbeta. Measured with immunoSEQ multiplex PCR; TCRdb has only the in-frame clones, and not every one. The sample lists more than 100,000 clones, over 65% occurring once. The sample taken for sequencing was PBMCs. Receptor source: a woman aged 25 to 39 in good health and CMV-seropositive.

Of note for this clone: The germline gene is not matched at one end of the junction; a read error may be the cause. The rearrangement uses TRBV7-9 and TRBJ2-7, with a weak D call TRBD1 (6 bases). The CDR3 sequence is 14 residues long. CDR1 and CDR2 (germline): SEHNR, FQNEAQ (reference sequence). The CDR3 here is CSSSHRDNSYEQYF. The DNA for the CDR3 is TGTTCCAGCAGCCACCGGGACAACTCCTACGAGCAGTACTTC.

V and J are TRBV29-1 and TRBJ1-1; no clear D. Germline assignment: CDR1 SQVTM and CDR2 ANQGSEA. The length of the CDR3 is 12 residues. Trimming left V 7 bases short and J 4 bases short, with 13 bases between. The CDR3 loop reads CSALLRLTEAFF. The CDR3 DNA reads as TGCAGCGCGTTACTAAGACTCACTGAAGCTTTCTTT.

CDR3 in DNA: TGTGCCAGCAGGGGGGGAGTAGGTCAGCCCCAGCATTTT. Its protein product is CASRGGVGQPQHF. The chain uses TRBV28 and TRBJ1-5; tentative D call: TRBD1 (5 bases). This CDR3 is built from 13 residues. V lost 6 bases and J 6 bases, leaving 12 bases between the germline ends. Germline CDR1 MDHEN, CDR2 SYDVKM. The full variable domain, with the rest looked up from reference TRBV28 and TRBJ1-5, is DVKVTQSSRYLVKRTGEKVFLECVQDMDHENMFWYRQDPGLGLRLIYFSYDVKMKEKGDIPEGYSVSREKKERFSLILESASTNQTSMYLCASRGGVGQPQHFGDGTRLSIL.

The chain is built from TRBV6-6 and TRBJ1-6; D is possibly TRBD1 (6 bases). V lost 7 bases, J lost 10 bases, and 14 bases lay in between. The CDR3 totals 13 residues. Per the germline V gene, CDR1 is MNHNY and CDR2 is SVGAGI (reference sequence). CDR3 nucleotides: TGTGCCAGCAACTACAGGGCCGGATCACCCCTCCACTTT. Translation: CASNYRAGSPLHF.

The chain has TRBV7-9 and TRBJ1-4, with 9 bases fitting TRBD1. This CDR3 contains 15 residues. Germline V lookup: CDR1 SEHNR, CDR2 FQNEAQ (reference sequence). V gave up 3 bases and J gave up 7 bases; unmatched junction bases: 6. The CDR3 region is CASSLATGGIEKLFF. DNA for the CDR3: TGTGCCAGCAGCTTGGCGACAGGGGGAATTGAAAAACTGTTTTTT.

With respect to this clone: This specimen includes other DNA sequences encoding the same CDR3. The V call is TRBV4-1, the J call TRBJ2-1; 10 bases are a match to TRBD2. J lost 7 bases, V lost 4 bases, and 7 bases had no gene match. The CDR3 totals 15 residues. Germline CDR1 and CDR2: MGHRA and YSYEKL. The CDR3 nucleotides are TGCGCCAGCAGCCCACTAGCGGGGATGAGAAATGAGCAGTTCTTC. Its protein is CASSPLAGMRNEQFF.

This clone was counted once. Compared with germline, one end of the junction differs, possibly owing to a read error. This chain connects TRBV7-9 to TRBJ2-7; 11 bases fit TRBD1. Germline assignment: CDR1 SEHNR and CDR2 FQNEAQ (reference sequence). CDR3 size: 16 residues. CDR3 loop: CSSSLGGQGAQNEQYF. DNA for the CDR3: TGTTCCAGCAGCTTAGGTGGACAGGGGGCGCAGAACGAGCAGTACTTC.

This clone was picked up a small number of times. The genes are TRBV14 and TRBJ1-2; D is unclear. The germline V gene has CDR1 SGHDN and CDR2 FVKESK. The CDR3 is 15 residues long. Trimming took 4 bases from V and 6 from J, leaving 18 bases between them. CDR3 region: CASSPYSMARDGYTF. In DNA, the CDR3 is TGTGCCAGCAGCCCCTACTCGATGGCCCGGGATGGCTACACCTTC.

A single count supports this clone. The V and J genes are TRBV5-1 and TRBJ2-5; TRBD2 agrees at 16 bases. The ends lost 4 bases at V and 2 bases at J; junction bases unmatched: 5. The CDR3 has 17 amino acids. Looked up from germline, CDR1 is SGHRS and CDR2 is YFSETQ. The CDR3 nucleotides read TGCGCCAGCAGCCCCGGGACTAGCGGGGGGGGGCAAGAGACCCAGTACTTC. This sequence encodes CASSPGTSGGGQETQYF.

The chain carries TRBV11-2 and TRBJ2-6; D might be TRBD2 (6 bases). CDR1 and CDR2 from the germline V gene are SGHAT and FQNNGV. This CDR3 spans 16 amino acids. The germline V and J ends were trimmed by 0 bases and 1 base, with 7 bases remaining between them. CDR3 nucleotides: TGTGCCAGCAGCTTAGACGGAGGGTCTGGGGCCAACGTCCTGACTTTC. It translates to CASSLDGGSGANVLTF. Full variable domain (missing parts from reference TRBV11-2 and TRBJ2-6): EAGVAQSPRYKIIEKRQSVAFWCNPISGHATLYWYQQILGQGPKLLIQFQNNGVVDDSQLPKDRFSAERLKGVDSTLKIQPAKLEDSAVYLCASSLDGGSGANVLTFGAGSRLTVL.

The chain joins TRBV4-2 to TRBJ1-1, with a possible D match to TRBD1 (5 bases). V was cut by 4 bases and J by 3 bases, with 12 bases left in between. Germline V gives CDR1 LGHNA, CDR2 YNFKEQ. CDR3 size: 14 residues. This CDR3 reads CASSPGGGDTEAFF. CDR3 DNA sequence: TGTGCCAGCAGCCCCGGGGGAGGGGACACTGAAGCTTTCTTT.

This sequence joins TRBV4-3 and TRBJ2-7, with D perhaps TRBD1 (5 bases). CDR1 is LGHNA and CDR2 is YSLEER in the germline V gene. V lost 0 bases and J lost 3, with 12 bases in between. The CDR3 runs 15 residues. CDR3 DNA sequence: TGCGCCAGCAGCCAAGATTCAGGGAATCACTACGAGCAGTACTTC. Translating gives CASSQDSGNHYEQYF.

The chain carries TRBV6-5 and TRBJ2-2; 8 bases line up with TRBD2. Losses at the gene ends were 6 bases for V and 4 bases for J; bases not matched to a gene: 7. The CDR3 consists of 15 residues. Germline V gene sequence: CDR1 MNHEY, CDR2 SVGAGI. The CDR3 nucleotides read TGTGCCAGCAGATCGGGGGGGCTAGGCACCGGGGAGCTGTTTTTT. This gives the protein CASRSGGLGTGELFF.

In its sample, this clone was seen once. V is TRBV7-3 and J is TRBJ1-6; possible D gene TRBD1, 6 bases. V was pared by 5 bases and J by 10 bases, with 18 bases between. The CDR3 is made up of 15 amino acids. The germline V gene has CDR1 SGHTA and CDR2 FQGTGA. The CDR3 region is CASSVGGGEVSPLHF. The CDR3 DNA is TGTGCCAGCAGCGTTGGTGGGGGCGAGGTATCACCCCTCCACTTT. The whole variable domain, filled in from reference TRBV7-3 and TRBJ1-6, reads GAGVSQTPSNKVTEKGKYVELRCDPISGHTALYWYRQSLGQGPEFLIYFQGTGAADDSGLPNDRFFAVRPEGSVSTLKIQRTERGDSAVYLCASSVGGGEVSPLHFGNGTRLTVT.

The chain has TRBV28 and TRBJ2-2; 8 nucleotides agree with TRBD2. Germline assignment: CDR1 MDHEN and CDR2 SYDVKM. The CDR3 is made up of 14 amino acids. V was pared by 7 bases and J by 4 bases, with 5 bases of the junction left unmatched. DNA for the CDR3: TGTGCCAGCACCGGGGGGGCCGGCACCGGGGAGCTGTTTTTT. Its protein is CASTGGAGTGELFF.

V is TRBV14 and J is TRBJ2-5; tentative D call: TRBD1 (6 bases). The DNA end lines up better with TRBJ2-7; the J call may be wrong. This CDR3 comprises 13 residues. CDR1 and CDR2 from the germline V gene are SGHDN and FVKESK. The CDR3 reads CASSLPGAYEQYF. CDR3 DNA sequence: TGTGCCAGCAGCCTCCCAGGGGCCTACGAGCAGTACTTC.

This sequence joins TRBV28 and TRBJ2-3, with D tentatively TRBD2 (5 bases). V was shortened by 5 bases and J by 4 bases, with 13 bases between the two germline ends. CDR1 is MDHEN and CDR2 is SYDVKM in the germline V gene. The length of the CDR3 is 14 residues. CDR3 DNA sequence: TGTGCCAGCAGTCCCCGGCGGGCGGCAGATACGCAGTATTTT. Translation: CASSPRRAADTQYF.

The chain recombines TRBV18 with TRBJ2-1, with TRBD1 identical over 9 bases. CDR1 and CDR2 from the germline V gene are KGHSH and LQKENI. The CDR3 extends over 16 amino acids. With V trimmed by 5 bases and J by 0 bases, 5 bases remained unmatched. The CDR3 reads CASSAGTGISYNEQFF. CDR3 nucleotides: TGTGCCAGCTCAGCCGGGACAGGGATCTCCTACAATGAGCAGTTCTTC. The whole variable domain, filled in from reference TRBV18 and TRBJ2-1, reads NAGVMQNPRHLVRRRGQEARLRCSPMKGHSHVYWYRQLPEEGLKFMVYLQKENIIDESGMPKERFSAEFPKEGPSILRIQQVVRGDSAAYFCASSAGTGISYNEQFFGPGTRLTVL.

J is TRBJ1-1 and V is TRBV2; TRBD1 agrees at 10 bases. The ends lost 4 bases at V and 1 base at J; junction bases unmatched: 0. CDR1 and CDR2 (germline): SNHLY, FYNNEI. The CDR3 runs to 14 residues. CDR3 loop: CASSGDRGNTEAFF. The DNA of the CDR3 is TGTGCCAGCAGTGGGGACAGGGGGAACACTGAAGCTTTCTTT.

This clone was picked up one time. The rearrangement uses TRBV7-9 and TRBJ1-2; D is ambiguous. The V and J ends lost 2 bases and 3 bases respectively, with 7 bases between them. Germline assignment: CDR1 SEHNR and CDR2 FQNEAQ (reference sequence). This CDR3 region has 13 residues. In DNA form, the CDR3 reads TGTGCCAGCAGCTTATTCCTCGACTATGGCTACACCTTC. Translation: CASSLFLDYGYTF.

The J gene is TRBJ2-1, the V gene TRBV15; maybe TRBD2 (5 bases). This CDR3 is 16 amino acids long. Germline assignment: CDR1 LNHNV and CDR2 YYDKDF (reference sequence). V was clipped by 0 bases and J by 4 bases, with 13 bases between them. This chain's CDR3 is CATSRDLWRPYNEQFF. Written as DNA, the CDR3 is TGTGCCACCAGCAGAGATCTCTGGAGGCCGTACAATGAGCAGTTCTTC. Full variable domain (outside the CDR3, taken from reference TRBV15 and TRBJ2-1): DAMVIQNPRYQVTQFGKPVTLSCSQTLNHNVMYWYQQKSSQAPKLLFHYYDKDFNNEADTPDNFQSRRPNTSFCFLDIRSPGLGDTAMYLCATSRDLWRPYNEQFFGPGTRLTVL.

The V call is TRBV6-5, the J call TRBJ2-7, with D perhaps matching TRBD1 (6 bases). Germline lookup yields CDR1 MNHEY and CDR2 SVGAGI. The CDR3 is made up of 15 amino acids. Trimming removed 1 base from V and 1 base from J, with 11 bases in between. CDR3 nucleotides: TGTGCCAGCAGTTACTGGCCAGGGGAGTCCTACGAGCAGTACTTC. Its protein product is CASSYWPGESYEQYF.

V usage is TRBV18 and J usage is TRBJ2-2; 9 bases are a match to TRBD2. CDR1 KGHSH and CDR2 LQKENI come from the germline V gene. Losses at the gene ends were 4 bases for V and 2 bases for J; bases not matched to a gene: 2. This CDR3 has 15 amino acids. The CDR3 coding sequence is TGTGCCAGCTCACGACTAGCGGACAACACCGGGGAGCTGTTTTTT. It is translated as CASSRLADNTGELFF.

The chain employs TRBV5-1 and TRBJ2-2; D possibly corresponds to TRBD1 (6 bases). CDR1 is SGHRS and CDR2 is YFSETQ in the germline V gene. The CDR3 covers 13 residues. V shed 0 bases and J shed 7 bases, with 7 bases lying between them. CDR3: CASSLEGGGELFF. The CDR3 DNA follows: TGCGCCAGCAGCTTGGAAGGGGGCGGGGAGCTGTTTTTT.